Following are 3 T cell receptor beta chains from one sample sequenced in a study of early T cells in non-severe SARS-CoV-2 infection. In TCRdb, the 5' RACE reads were re-called with MiXCR into one record per CDR3 protein. The table has some 51,000 distinct CDR3 sequences, about 16% seen once. The sample was whole blood, taken at baseline. Receptor source: an adult who was a healthcare worker with PCR-confirmed SARS-CoV-2 infection or an uninfected control (not recorded which).

There are a few counts of this clonotype. V is TRBV6-1 and J is TRBJ2-2; TRBD2 matches 14 bases. The V and J ends lost 8 bases and 6 bases, in that order; junction bases with no gene match: 5. Germline assignment: CDR1 MNHNS and CDR2 SASEGT. This CDR3 spans 15 amino acids. CDR3 sequence reads: CASRGTSGSSGELFF. As DNA, the CDR3 is TGTGCCAGCCGAGGGACTAGCGGGAGTTCCGGGGAGCTGTTTTTT.

This clonotype was recorded many times. The V and J genes are TRBV13 and TRBJ2-7, with D perhaps matching TRBD1 (5 bases). This CDR3 has 13 residues. CDR1 PRHDT and CDR2 FYEKMQ come from the germline V gene (reference sequence). V lost 6 bases to trimming and J lost 2 bases, with 11 bases between them. The CDR3 spells CASSLDSTYEQYF. CDR3 nucleotide sequence: TGTGCCAGCAGTCTCGACAGCACCTACGAGCAGTACTTC.

This clonotype has just a few counts. The chain couples TRBV29-1 to TRBJ2-6; D not resolved. The V end lost 1 base, the J end lost 0 bases, and 7 bases lay between the germline ends. Germline CDR1 and CDR2: SQVTM and ANQGSEA. The CDR3 spans 15 residues. The CDR3 coding sequence is TGCAGCGTTGAAGCCCTAAACTCTGGGGCCAACGTCCTGACTTTC. This codes for CSVEALNSGANVLTF.